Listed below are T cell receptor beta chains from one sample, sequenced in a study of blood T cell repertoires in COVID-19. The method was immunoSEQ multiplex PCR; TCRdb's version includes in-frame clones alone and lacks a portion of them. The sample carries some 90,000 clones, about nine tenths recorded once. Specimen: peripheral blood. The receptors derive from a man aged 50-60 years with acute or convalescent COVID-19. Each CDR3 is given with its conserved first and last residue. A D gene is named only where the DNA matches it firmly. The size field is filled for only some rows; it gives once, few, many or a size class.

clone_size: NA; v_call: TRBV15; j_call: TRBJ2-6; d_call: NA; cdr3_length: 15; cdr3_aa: CATSRVRAGANVLTF; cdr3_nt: TGTGCCACCAGCAGAGTGAGGGCCGGGGCCAACGTCCTGACTTTC
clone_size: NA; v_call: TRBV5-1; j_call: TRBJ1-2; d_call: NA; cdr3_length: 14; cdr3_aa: CASSSSRALEGYTF; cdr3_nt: TGCGCCAGCAGCTCGAGCAGGGCGTTGGAGGGCTACACCTTC
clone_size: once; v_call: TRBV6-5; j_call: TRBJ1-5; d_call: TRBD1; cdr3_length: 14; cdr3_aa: CASRTGGSNQPQHF; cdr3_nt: TGTGCCAGCCGGACAGGGGGATCCAATCAGCCCCAGCATTTT
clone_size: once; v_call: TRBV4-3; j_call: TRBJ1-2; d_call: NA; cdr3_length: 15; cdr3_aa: CASSQEGGRNYGYTF; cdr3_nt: TGCGCCAGCAGCCAAGAAGGGGGAAGGAACTATGGCTACACCTTC
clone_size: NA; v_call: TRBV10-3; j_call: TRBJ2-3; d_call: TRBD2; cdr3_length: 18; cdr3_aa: CAISEQGTSGGLVDTQYF; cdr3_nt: TGTGCCATCAGTGAGCAGGGGACTAGCGGGGGGCTTGTAGATACGCAGTATTTT
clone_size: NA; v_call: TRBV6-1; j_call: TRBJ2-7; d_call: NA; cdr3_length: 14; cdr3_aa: CASSENRFTYEQYF; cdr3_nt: TGTGCCAGCAGTGAAAACAGATTCACCTACGAGCAGTACTTC
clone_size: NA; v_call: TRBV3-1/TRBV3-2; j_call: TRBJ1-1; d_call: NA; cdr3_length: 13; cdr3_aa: CASSHRVDTEAFF; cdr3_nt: TGTGCCAGCAGCCACAGGGTGGACACTGAAGCTTTCTTT
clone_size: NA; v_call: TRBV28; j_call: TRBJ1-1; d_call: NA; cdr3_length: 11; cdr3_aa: CASPKGAEAFF; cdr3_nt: TGTGCCAGTCCTAAGGGGGCTGAAGCTTTCTTT
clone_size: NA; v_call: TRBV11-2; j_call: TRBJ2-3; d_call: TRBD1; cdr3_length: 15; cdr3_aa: CASSSGTGVLDTQYF; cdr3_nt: TGTGCCAGCAGCTCAGGGACAGGGGTTTTGGATACGCAGTATTTT
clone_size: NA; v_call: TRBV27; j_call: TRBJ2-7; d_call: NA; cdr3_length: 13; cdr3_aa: CASSLGRTYEQYF; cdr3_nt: TGTGCCAGCAGTTTAGGCAGGACCTACGAGCAGTACTTC
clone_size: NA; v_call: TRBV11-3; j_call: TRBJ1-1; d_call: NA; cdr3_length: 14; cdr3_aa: CASSRDKKNTEAFF; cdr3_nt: TGTGCCAGCAGCCGGGACAAAAAGAACACTGAAGCTTTCTTT
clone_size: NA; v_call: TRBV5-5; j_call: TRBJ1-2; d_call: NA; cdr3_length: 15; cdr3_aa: CASSQGDTQSEGYTF; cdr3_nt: TGTGCCAGCAGCCAAGGGGACACTCAGTCGGAAGGCTACACCTTC
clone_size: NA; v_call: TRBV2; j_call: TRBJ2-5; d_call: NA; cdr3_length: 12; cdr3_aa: CATRQFRETQYF; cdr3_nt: TGTGCCACCAGACAGTTTCGGGAGACCCAGTACTTC
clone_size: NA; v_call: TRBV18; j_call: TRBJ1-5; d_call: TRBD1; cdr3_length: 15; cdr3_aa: CASSPGTGTNQPQHF; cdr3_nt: TGTGCCAGCTCACCGGGGACAGGGACCAATCAGCCCCAGCATTTT
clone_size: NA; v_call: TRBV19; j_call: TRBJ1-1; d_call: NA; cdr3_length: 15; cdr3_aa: CASSIMGAGNTEAFF; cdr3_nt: TGTGCCAGTAGTATTATGGGCGCCGGGAACACTGAAGCTTTCTTT
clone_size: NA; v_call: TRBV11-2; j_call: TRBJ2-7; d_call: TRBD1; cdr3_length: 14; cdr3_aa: CASSHRDSPYEQYF; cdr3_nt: TGTGCCAGCAGCCACCGGGACAGCCCCTACGAGCAGTACTTC
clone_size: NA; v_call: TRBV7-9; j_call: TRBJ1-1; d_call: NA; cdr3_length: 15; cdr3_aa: CASSLALGEGTEAFF; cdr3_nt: TGTGCCAGCAGCTTAGCGTTGGGGGAGGGCACTGAAGCTTTCTTT
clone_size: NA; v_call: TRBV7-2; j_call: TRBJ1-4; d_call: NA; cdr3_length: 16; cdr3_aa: CASSLDPGGSSEKLFF; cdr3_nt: TGTGCCAGCAGCTTAGACCCCGGGGGGTCTAGTGAAAAACTGTTTTTT
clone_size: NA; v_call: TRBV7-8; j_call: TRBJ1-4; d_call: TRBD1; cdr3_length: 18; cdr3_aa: CASSPSTGGTYTNEKLFF; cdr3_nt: TGTGCCAGCAGCCCCTCGACAGGGGGAACTTATACTAATGAAAAACTGTTTTTT
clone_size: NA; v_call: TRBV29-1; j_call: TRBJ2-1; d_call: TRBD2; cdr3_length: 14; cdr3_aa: CSVVLAAAYNEQFF; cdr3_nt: TGCAGCGTTGTTCTAGCGGCTGCATACAATGAGCAGTTCTTC
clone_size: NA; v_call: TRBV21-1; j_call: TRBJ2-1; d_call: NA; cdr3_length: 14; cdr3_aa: CASSKQGAEDEQFF; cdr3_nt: TGTGCCAGCAGCAAACAGGGGGCCGAGGATGAGCAGTTCTTC
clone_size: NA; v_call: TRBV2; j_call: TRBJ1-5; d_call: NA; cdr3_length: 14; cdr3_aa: CASSEGGGNKPQHF; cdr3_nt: TGTGCCAGCAGTGAAGGCGGGGGAAATAAGCCCCAGCATTTT
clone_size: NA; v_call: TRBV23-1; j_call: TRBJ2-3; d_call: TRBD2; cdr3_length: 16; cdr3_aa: CASSTLAGGPEDTQYF; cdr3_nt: TGCGCCAGCAGTACCCTAGCGGGGGGGCCTGAAGATACGCAGTATTTT
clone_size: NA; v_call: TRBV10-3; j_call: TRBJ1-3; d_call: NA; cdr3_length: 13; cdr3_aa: CAISQGPGNTIYF; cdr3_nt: TGTGCCATCAGCCAGGGGCCAGGAAACACCATATATTTT
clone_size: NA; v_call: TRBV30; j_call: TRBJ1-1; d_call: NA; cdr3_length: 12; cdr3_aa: CAWSVIPTEAFF; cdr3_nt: TGTGCCTGGAGTGTCATCCCCACTGAAGCTTTCTTT
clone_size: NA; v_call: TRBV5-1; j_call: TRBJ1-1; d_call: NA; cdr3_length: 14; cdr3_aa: CASSFGSGNTEAFF; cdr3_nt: TGCGCCAGCAGCTTTGGGTCGGGGAACACTGAAGCTTTCTTT
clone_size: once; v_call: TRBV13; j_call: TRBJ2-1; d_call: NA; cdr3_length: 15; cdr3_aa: CASSLKGVDYNEQFF; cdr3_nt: TGTGCCAGCAGCTTAAAGGGGGTAGATTACAATGAGCAGTTCTTC
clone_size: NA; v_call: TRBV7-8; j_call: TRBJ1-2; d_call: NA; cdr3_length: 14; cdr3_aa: CASSLGWGAYGYTF; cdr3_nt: TGTGCCAGCAGCTTAGGTTGGGGAGCCTATGGCTACACCTTC
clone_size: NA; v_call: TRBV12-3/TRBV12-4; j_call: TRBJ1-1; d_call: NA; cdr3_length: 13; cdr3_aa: CASSLGFRAEAFF; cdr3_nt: TGTGCCAGCAGTTTAGGATTCAGGGCTGAAGCTTTCTTT
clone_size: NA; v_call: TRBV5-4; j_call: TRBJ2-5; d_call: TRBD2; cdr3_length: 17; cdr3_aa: CASSSPLAGQNQETQYF; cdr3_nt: TGTGCCAGCAGCTCGCCACTAGCGGGACAAAATCAAGAGACCCAGTACTTC
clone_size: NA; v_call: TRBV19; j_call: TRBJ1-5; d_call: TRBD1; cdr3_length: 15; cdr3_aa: CASSIQKGGTQPQHF; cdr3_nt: TGTGCCAGTAGTATCCAAAAAGGGGGCACTCAGCCCCAGCATTTT
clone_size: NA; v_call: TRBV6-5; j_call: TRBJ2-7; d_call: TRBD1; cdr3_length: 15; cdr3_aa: CASRADRGRTYEQYF; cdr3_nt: TGTGCCAGCAGGGCCGACAGGGGGAGGACCTACGAGCAGTACTTC
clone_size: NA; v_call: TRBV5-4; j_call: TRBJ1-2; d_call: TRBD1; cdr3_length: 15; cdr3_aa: CASSLTGQTFYGYTF; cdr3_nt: TGTGCCAGCAGCTTAACGGGACAGACTTTCTATGGCTACACCTTC
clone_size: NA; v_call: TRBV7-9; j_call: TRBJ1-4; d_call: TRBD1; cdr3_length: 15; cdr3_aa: CASSAGTGRYEKLFF; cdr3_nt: TGTGCCAGCAGCGCCGGGACAGGACGCTATGAAAAACTGTTTTTT
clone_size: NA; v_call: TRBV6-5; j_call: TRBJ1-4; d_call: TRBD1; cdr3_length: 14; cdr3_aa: CAIGLGTGTEKLFF; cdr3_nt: TGTGCCATCGGACTCGGGACAGGGACTGAAAAACTGTTTTTT
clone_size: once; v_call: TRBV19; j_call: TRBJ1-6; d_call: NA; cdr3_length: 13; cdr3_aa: CASSTTENSPLHF; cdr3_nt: TGTGCCAGTAGTACCACAGAGAATTCACCCCTCCACTTT
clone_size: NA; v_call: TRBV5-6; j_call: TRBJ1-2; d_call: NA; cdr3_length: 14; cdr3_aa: CASSLEQANYGYTF; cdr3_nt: TGTGCCAGCAGCTTGGAGCAGGCTAACTATGGCTACACCTTC
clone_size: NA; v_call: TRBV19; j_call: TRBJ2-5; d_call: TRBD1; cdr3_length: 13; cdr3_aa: CASRDRGQETQYF; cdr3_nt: TGTGCCAGCCGGGACAGGGGGCAAGAGACCCAGTACTTC
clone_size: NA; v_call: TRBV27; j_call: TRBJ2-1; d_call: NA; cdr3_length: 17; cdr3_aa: CASSTPASGPRGREQFF; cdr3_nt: TGTGCCAGCAGTACACCGGCTTCCGGGCCCAGGGGACGGGAGCAGTTCTTC
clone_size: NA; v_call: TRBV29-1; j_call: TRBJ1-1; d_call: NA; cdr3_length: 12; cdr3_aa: CSGWDLNTEAFF; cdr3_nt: TGCAGCGGGTGGGACTTGAACACTGAAGCTTTCTTT
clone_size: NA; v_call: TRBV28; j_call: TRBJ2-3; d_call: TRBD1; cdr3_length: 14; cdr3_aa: CASSPAGGTDTQYF; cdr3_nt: TGTGCCAGCTCCCCGGCAGGGGGTACAGATACGCAGTATTTT
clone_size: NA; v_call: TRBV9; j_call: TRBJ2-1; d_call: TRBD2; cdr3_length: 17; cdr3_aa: CASSVEVRERSYNEQFF; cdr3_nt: TGTGCCAGCAGCGTAGAGGTGCGGGAGAGGTCCTACAATGAGCAGTTCTTC
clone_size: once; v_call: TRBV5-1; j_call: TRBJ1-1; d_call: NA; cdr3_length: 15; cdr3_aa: CASSQGGAPNTEAFF; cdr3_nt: TGCGCCAGCAGCCAAGGAGGGGCCCCGAACACTGAAGCTTTCTTT
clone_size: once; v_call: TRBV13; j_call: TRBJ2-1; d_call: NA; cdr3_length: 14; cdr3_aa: CASSLAGAQHEQFF; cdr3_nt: TGTGCCAGCAGCTTAGCGGGAGCTCAACATGAGCAGTTCTTC
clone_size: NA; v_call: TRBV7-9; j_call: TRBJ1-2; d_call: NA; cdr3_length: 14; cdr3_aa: CASSTGQSLYGYTF; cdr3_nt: TGTGCCAGCAGCACCGGACAGTCTCTCTATGGCTACACCTTC
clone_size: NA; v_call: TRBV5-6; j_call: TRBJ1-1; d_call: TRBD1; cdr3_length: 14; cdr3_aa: CATLRQGFGTEAFF; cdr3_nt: TGTGCCACTCTACGACAGGGATTTGGCACTGAAGCTTTCTTT
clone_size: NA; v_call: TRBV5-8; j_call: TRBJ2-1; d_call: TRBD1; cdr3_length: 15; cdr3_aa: CASRAGTALNNEQFF; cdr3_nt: TGTGCCAGCAGGGCCGGGACAGCTCTAAACAATGAGCAGTTCTTC
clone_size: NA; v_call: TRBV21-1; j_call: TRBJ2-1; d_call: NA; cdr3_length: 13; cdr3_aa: CASSVVPGTGRFF; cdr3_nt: TGTGCCAGCAGCGTTGTTCCTGGTACAGGGAGGTTCTTC
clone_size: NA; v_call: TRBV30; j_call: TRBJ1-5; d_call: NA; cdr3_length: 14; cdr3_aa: CAWDHGFSNQPQHF; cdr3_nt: TGTGCCTGGGATCACGGTTTTAGCAATCAGCCCCAGCATTTT
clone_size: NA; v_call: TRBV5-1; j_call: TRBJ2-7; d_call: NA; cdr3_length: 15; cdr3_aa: CASSLDRGSSYEQYF; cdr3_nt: TGCGCCAGCAGCTTGGACCGGGGGTCTTCCTACGAGCAGTACTTC
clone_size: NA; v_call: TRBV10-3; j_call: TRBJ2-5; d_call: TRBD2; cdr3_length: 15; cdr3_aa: CAIRGLAGGFETQYF; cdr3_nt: TGTGCCATCAGAGGACTAGCGGGAGGGTTTGAGACCCAGTACTTC
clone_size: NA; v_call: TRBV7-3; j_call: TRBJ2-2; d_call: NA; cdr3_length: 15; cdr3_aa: CASSLRDAGPGELFF; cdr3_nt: TGTGCCAGCAGCTTAAGAGACGCAGGTCCCGGGGAGCTGTTTTTT
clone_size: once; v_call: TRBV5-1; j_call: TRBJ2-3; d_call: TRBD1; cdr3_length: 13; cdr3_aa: CASSLDGQGRQYF; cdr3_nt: TGCGCCAGCAGCTTGGATGGACAGGGGAGGCAGTATTTT
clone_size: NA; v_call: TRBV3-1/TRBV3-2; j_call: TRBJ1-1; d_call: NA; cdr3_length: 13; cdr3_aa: CASSQDRNTEAFF; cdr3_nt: TGTGCCAGCAGCCAAGACAGGAACACTGAAGCTTTCTTT
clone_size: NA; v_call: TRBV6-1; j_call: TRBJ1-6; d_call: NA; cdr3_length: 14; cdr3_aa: CASSAEAVNSPLHF; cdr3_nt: TGTGCCAGCAGTGCAGAGGCAGTCAATTCACCCCTCCACTTT
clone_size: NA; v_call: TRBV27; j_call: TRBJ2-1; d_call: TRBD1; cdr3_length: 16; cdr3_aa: CASSSVPGQGYNEQFF; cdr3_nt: TGTGCCAGCAGTTCGGTCCCGGGACAGGGCTACAATGAGCAGTTCTTC
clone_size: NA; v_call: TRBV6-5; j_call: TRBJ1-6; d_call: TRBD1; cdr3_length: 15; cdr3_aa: CASSTDRAYNSPLHF; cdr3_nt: TGTGCCAGCAGTACGGACAGGGCCTATAATTCACCCCTCCACTTT
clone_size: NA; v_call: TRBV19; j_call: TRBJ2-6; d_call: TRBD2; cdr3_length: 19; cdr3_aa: CASSSPGLAYYSGANVLTF; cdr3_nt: TGTGCCAGTAGTTCCCCGGGACTAGCGTATTATTCTGGGGCCAACGTCCTGACTTTC
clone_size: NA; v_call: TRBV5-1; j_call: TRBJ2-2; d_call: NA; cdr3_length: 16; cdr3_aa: CASSLRGFANTGELFF; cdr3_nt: TGCGCCAGCAGCTTGAGGGGGTTCGCGAACACCGGGGAGCTGTTTTTT
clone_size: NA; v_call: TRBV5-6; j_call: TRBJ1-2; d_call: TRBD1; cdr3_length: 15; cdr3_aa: CASSLGRQGQSGYTF; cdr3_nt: TGTGCCAGCAGCTTGGGACGACAGGGACAGTCTGGCTACACCTTC